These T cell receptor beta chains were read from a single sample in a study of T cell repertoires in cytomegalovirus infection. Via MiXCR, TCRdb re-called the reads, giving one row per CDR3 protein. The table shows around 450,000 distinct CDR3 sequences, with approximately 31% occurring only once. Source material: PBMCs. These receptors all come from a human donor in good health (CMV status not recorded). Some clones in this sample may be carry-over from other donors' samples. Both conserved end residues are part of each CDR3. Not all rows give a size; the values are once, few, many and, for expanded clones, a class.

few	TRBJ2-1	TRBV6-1	CASGNSFDEQFF
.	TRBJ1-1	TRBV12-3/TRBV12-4	CASSQTALNTEAFF
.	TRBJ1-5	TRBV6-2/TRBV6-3	CASLLTGGTSNQPQHF
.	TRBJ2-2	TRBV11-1	CASSSLGGATGELFF
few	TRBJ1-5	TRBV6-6	CASSLAGRPNQPQHF
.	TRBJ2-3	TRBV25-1	CASSDKLSSGSATDTQYF
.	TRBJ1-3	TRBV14	CASSQETEYSGNTIYF
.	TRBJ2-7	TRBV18	CASSPPDGSYEQYF
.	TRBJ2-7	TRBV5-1	CASSLASSIGPVYEQYF
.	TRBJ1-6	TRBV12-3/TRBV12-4	CANPGSSYNSPLHF
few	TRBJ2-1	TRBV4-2	CASSQVPGDEQFF
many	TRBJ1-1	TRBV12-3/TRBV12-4	CASSLPGAGNTEAFF
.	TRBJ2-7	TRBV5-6	CASRYTDRVYEQYF
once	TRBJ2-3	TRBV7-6	CASSLRGSADTQSF
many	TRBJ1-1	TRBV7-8	CASSTRYRGHTEAFF
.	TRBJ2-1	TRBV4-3	CASSQDRERTQFF
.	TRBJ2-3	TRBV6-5	CASSSPGTSGGVGDTQYF
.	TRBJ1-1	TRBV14	CASSQTGNVVAAFF
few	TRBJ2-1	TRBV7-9	CASSLVLDEQFF
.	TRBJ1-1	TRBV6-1	CASSNTGFTEAFF